The 32 T cell receptor beta chains in this list originate from one sample, sequenced in a study of blood T cell repertoires in COVID-19. Profiled with immunoSEQ multiplex PCR; TCRdb holds only in-frame clones, not every one. The sample has 180,000 or so clones; roughly 86% are singletons. The sequenced material came from PBMCs or T cells enriched from blood (not recorded which). These receptors all come from a middle-aged man with acute COVID-19.

The rearrangement links TRBV3-1 (or the pseudogene TRBV3-2) to TRBJ1-5; D is possibly TRBD1 (5 bases). From germline, CDR1 is LGHDT and CDR2 YNNKEL (reference sequence). This CDR3 contains 16 residues. V was clipped by 2 bases and J by 7 bases, with 18 bases between them. In nucleotides, the CDR3 is TGTGCCAGCAGCCAAAGTCTGGGGCCTACGAAGCAGCCCCAGCATTTT. This codes for CASSQSLGPTKQPQHF.

The V gene is TRBV28, the J gene TRBJ2-7, with 7 positions matching TRBD1. V lost 5 bases and J lost 2; bases outside the gene matches: 9. CDR3 length equals 15 residues. CDR1 and CDR2 (germline): MDHEN, SYDVKM. This chain's CDR3 is CASSQPGQKTYEQYF. In nucleotides, the CDR3 is TGTGCCAGCAGTCAACCGGGACAGAAAACCTACGAGCAGTACTTC.

This clone is labeled as medium-sized (0.01 to 0.1%). This rearrangement joins TRBV7-2 to TRBJ1-6; D gene uncertain. The V and J ends lost 5 bases and 14 bases respectively, with 25 bases between them. The V gene's germline CDR1 is SGHTA and CDR2 FQGNSA. The CDR3 spans 16 residues. Written as DNA, the CDR3 is TGTGCCAGCAGCCCCGACCGCGGGCGGGCCCCGGAGTCCCTCCACTTT. Its translation: CASSPDRGRAPESLHF. Combining the CDR3 with reference TRBV7-2 and TRBJ1-6 gives the whole variable domain GAGVSQSPSNKVTEKGKDVELRCDPISGHTALYWYRQSLGQGLEFLIYFQGNSAPDKSGLPSDRFSAERTGGSVSTLTIQRTQQEDSAVYLCASSPDRGRAPESLHFGNGTRLTVT.

The chain uses TRBV18 and TRBJ2-1; TRBD1 matches 11 bases. V was clipped by 3 bases and J by 8 bases; unmatched bases: 6. CDR1 is KGHSH, CDR2 LQKENI, per germline. The length of the CDR3 is 15 residues. CDR3 residues: CASSPGTGGYHEQFF. DNA for the CDR3: TGTGCCAGCTCACCCGGGACAGGGGGTTATCATGAGCAGTTCTTC.

This chain uses TRBV9 with TRBJ1-4; 9 bases are shared with TRBD1. CDR3 length equals 16 residues. V lost 4 bases, J lost 4 bases, and 8 bases stayed unmatched. Germline CDR1 SGDLS, CDR2 YYNGEE. The CDR3 nucleotides read TGTGCCAGCAGCTCTAACCCGGGACAGGGTAATGAAAAACTGTTTTTT. It specifies CASSSNPGQGNEKLFF.

This clone appeared once. The chain uses TRBV6-1 and TRBJ2-1; 9 nucleotides agree with TRBD2. This CDR3 contains 15 residues. The junction had 7 bases not matched to a gene; V was cut back by 0 bases and J by 10 bases. Germline lookup yields CDR1 MNHNS and CDR2 SASEGT. CDR3 region: CASSEASGTSNEQFF. In DNA, the CDR3 is TGTGCCAGCAGTGAAGCATCAGGGACTAGCAACGAGCAGTTCTTC.

The chain is built from TRBV6-5 and TRBJ2-7; a weak D match, TRBD1 (6 bases). V shed 2 bases and J shed 4 bases, with 9 bases lying between them. CDR3 length: 13 amino acids. Germline V gene lookup returns CDR1 MNHEY and CDR2 SVGAGI. DNA of the CDR3: TGTGCCAGCAGTTACCCCGGACAGTACGAGCAGTACTTC. Amino acids: CASSYPGQYEQYF.

The table lists this clone with many counts. This chain connects TRBV6-5 to TRBJ2-1; 9 bases line up with TRBD2. This CDR3 has 14 amino acids. Germline V gene data show CDR1 as MNHEY and CDR2 as SVGAGI. Trimming at V came to 6 bases and at J to 5 bases, leaving 5 bases not matched to a gene. CDR3 residues: CASRGTSKHNEQFF. CDR3 DNA sequence: TGTGCCAGCAGGGGGACTAGCAAACACAATGAGCAGTTCTTC.

The gene calls are TRBV6-5 and TRBJ1-4; 8 bases line up with TRBD1. J gave up 5 bases and V 2 bases, and 4 bases lay outside the gene matches. Looked up from germline, CDR1 is MNHEY and CDR2 is SVGAGI. This CDR3 spans 15 amino acids. The CDR3 nucleotides are TGTGCCAGCAGTTACACAGGGGGAAGAAATGAAAAACTGTTTTTT. Protein sequence: CASSYTGGRNEKLFF.

The chain uses TRBV9 and TRBJ1-1; TRBD1 matches 7 bases. Germline lookup yields CDR1 SGDLS and CDR2 YYNGEE. This CDR3 contains 13 residues. J gave up 5 bases and V 2 bases, and 3 bases lay outside the gene matches. Here the CDR3 DNA reads TGTGCCAGCAGCGTTCGGACAGGAACTGAAGCTTTCTTT. It is translated as CASSVRTGTEAFF.

The chain recombines TRBV25-1 with TRBJ2-7, with a tentative D call TRBD2 (6 bases). CDR3 length: 13 amino acids. The V and J ends lost 4 bases and 5 bases respectively, with 12 bases between them. Germline V gene sequence: CDR1 MGHDK, CDR2 SYGVNS. The CDR3 DNA reads TGTGCCAGCAGTGGGGGGACTCGCCACGAGCAGTACTTC. It is translated as CASSGGTRHEQYF.

This chain joins TRBV3-1 (or the pseudogene TRBV3-2) and TRBJ2-3, with no clear D. Germline V gives CDR1 LGHDT, CDR2 YNNKEL (reference sequence). This CDR3 comprises 13 residues. V lost 0 bases and J lost 8, with 9 bases in between. CDR3 sequence: CASSQDEESTQYF. The CDR3 bases are TGTGCCAGCAGCCAAGATGAGGAAAGTACGCAGTATTTT.

The table lists this clone with a few counts. The rearrangement uses TRBV6-2 or TRBV6-3 and TRBJ2-2; 10 nucleotides align to TRBD1. V was pared by 5 bases and J by 5 bases, with 11 bases of the junction left unmatched. In germline, CDR1 is MNHEY, CDR2 SVGEGT. CDR3 size: 17 residues. The CDR3 here is CASSRSIGTGETGELFF. CDR3 sequence (DNA): TGTGCCAGCAGTCGGTCAATTGGGACAGGGGAAACCGGGGAGCTGTTTTTT.

The chain employs TRBV10-3 and TRBJ1-3; D remains ambiguous. The CDR3 spans 15 residues. The germline gives CDR1 ENHRY, CDR2 SYGVKD. The V end lost 0 bases, the J end lost 2 bases, and 8 bases lay between the germline ends. CDR3 amino acids: CAISESWGAGNTIYF. The CDR3 DNA reads as TGTGCCATCAGTGAGTCGTGGGGAGCTGGAAACACCATATATTTT.

The chain employs TRBV19 and TRBJ1-1; D is ambiguous. Germline lookup yields CDR1 LNHDA and CDR2 SQIVND (reference sequence). V dropped 10 bases and J dropped 1 base, with 16 bases sitting between them. The CDR3 is 14 residues long. The CDR3 bases are TGTGCCATCCATGAGGGAGGGCCGAACACTGAAGCTTTCTTT. Residues: CAIHEGGPNTEAFF.

The chain links TRBV18 to TRBJ1-5, with a possible D match to TRBD1 (6 bases). V was clipped by 4 bases and J by 5 bases, with 21 bases between them. In germline, CDR1 is KGHSH, CDR2 LQKENI. There are 17 residues in the CDR3. The CDR3 spells CASSQTGGAKVDQPQHF. Here the CDR3 DNA reads TGTGCCAGCTCACAAACGGGGGGCGCGAAGGTCGATCAGCCCCAGCATTTT.

The rearrangement links TRBV7-2 to TRBJ2-7; D not resolved. The CDR3 is 14 amino acids. V was clipped by 4 bases and J by 1 base, with 11 bases between them. The V gene's germline CDR1 is SGHTA and CDR2 FQGNSA. The CDR3 DNA reads TGTGCCAGCAGCTCAGACGGGTATTCCTACGAGCAGTACTTC. Encoded protein: CASSSDGYSYEQYF. Using reference TRBV7-2 and TRBJ2-7 for the parts outside the CDR3, the full variable domain is GAGVSQSPSNKVTEKGKDVELRCDPISGHTALYWYRQSLGQGLEFLIYFQGNSAPDKSGLPSDRFSAERTGGSVSTLTIQRTQQEDSAVYLCASSSDGYSYEQYFGPGTRLTVT.

The rearrangement joins TRBV18 to TRBJ2-1; possibly TRBD1 for D (6 bases). Trimming left V 3 bases short and J 5 bases short, with 8 bases between. From germline, CDR1 is KGHSH and CDR2 LQKENI. The CDR3 extends over 13 amino acids. CDR3 in amino acids: CASSPWTDNEQFF. CDR3 nucleotides: TGTGCCAGCTCACCCTGGACAGACAATGAGCAGTTCTTC.

This clone was recorded once. In nucleotides, the CDR3 is TGCGCCAGCAGCCAAGCGACTAAGGGACAGGGGAAAGATGGCTACACCTTC. Amino acids: CASSQATKGQGKDGYTF. The V call is TRBV4-1, the J call TRBJ1-2, with 10 bases identical to TRBD1. The CDR3 totals 17 residues. V was clipped by 1 base and J by 6 bases; unmatched bases: 11. Germline-derived CDR1 and CDR2 are MGHRA and YSYEKL.

The CDR3 DNA reads TGTGCCAGCAGAGGGGACTTCCCATACGAGCAGTACTTC. This codes for CASRGDFPYEQYF. The chain uses TRBV2 and TRBJ2-7, with D maybe TRBD2 (6 bases). The CDR3 loop spans 13 amino acids. Between the trimmed V and J ends, which lost 6 bases and 4 bases, there was a span of 13 bases. Germline lookup yields CDR1 SNHLY and CDR2 FYNNEI.

V gene TRBV5-4 combines with J gene TRBJ2-5; 13 bases are shared with TRBD2. Germline V gene data show CDR1 as SGHNT and CDR2 as YYREEE (reference sequence). CDR3 length: 15 amino acids. The V segment lost 4 bases and the J segment 3 bases; nucleotides outside the gene matches: 3. The chain's CDR3 is CASSHGTSGKETQYF. The CDR3 DNA sequence: TGTGCCAGCAGCCACGGGACTAGCGGGAAAGAGACCCAGTACTTC.

The rearrangement joins TRBV12-5 to TRBJ1-1, with a possible D match to TRBD1 (5 bases). Germline loops: CDR1 LGHNT, CDR2 FRNRAP. Trimming removed 1 base at V and 3 bases at J, with 12 bases between. The CDR3 is made up of 15 amino acids. The CDR3 DNA follows: TGTGCTAGTGGTTTGGGCTCCAGGGCCGACACTGAAGCTTTCTTT. Its protein is CASGLGSRADTEAFF. Based on the CDR3 plus reference TRBV12-5 and TRBJ1-1, the full variable domain is DARVTQTPRHKVTEMGQEVTMRCQPILGHNTVFWYRQTMMQGLELLAYFRNRAPLDDSGMPKDRFSAEMPDATLATLKIQPSEPRDSAVYFCASGLGSRADTEAFFGQGTRLTVV.

The genes are TRBV7-8 and TRBJ1-1, with 7 positions matching TRBD1. Germline V gives CDR1 SGHVS, CDR2 FQNEAQ. The V segment lost 4 bases and the J segment 1 base; nucleotides outside the gene matches: 6. The CDR3 runs to 15 residues. CDR3 residues: CASSWRTGENTEAFF. CDR3 coding DNA: TGTGCCAGCAGCTGGCGGACAGGAGAGAACACTGAAGCTTTCTTT.

The chain links TRBV4-1 to TRBJ1-1; D is uncertain. Germline CDR1 is MGHRA and CDR2 is YSYEKL. Trimming took 1 base from V and 1 from J, leaving 13 bases between them. The CDR3 length is 16 residues. Written as DNA, the CDR3 is TGCGCCAGCAGCCAAGGGCTAGCCGGTGGGAACACTGAAGCTTTCTTT. The encoded protein is CASSQGLAGGNTEAFF.

The chain links TRBV6-1 to TRBJ1-3; D is ambiguous. V was shortened by 1 base and J by 1 base, with 11 bases between the two germline ends. This CDR3 has 16 residues. Germline values: CDR1 MNHNS, CDR2 SASEGT. The DNA for the CDR3 is TGTGCCAGCAGTGAAGGACTGGCTCAATCTGGAAACACCATATATTTT. This gives the protein CASSEGLAQSGNTIYF.

The chain uses TRBV4-1 and TRBJ2-2; 15 nucleotides align to TRBD2. This CDR3 spans 18 amino acids. The ends lost 1 base at V and 7 bases at J; junction bases unmatched: 7. Looked up from germline, CDR1 is MGHRA and CDR2 is YSYEKL. The CDR3: CASSQGIRTSGRVGELFF. The CDR3 DNA sequence: TGCGCCAGCAGCCAAGGGATCCGGACTAGCGGGAGGGTCGGGGAGCTGTTTTTT.

This clone came up once. The V gene is TRBV7-2, the J gene TRBJ1-5, with D possibly being TRBD1 (6 bases). V lost 5 bases and J lost 4, with 9 bases in between. Germline assignment: CDR1 SGHTA and CDR2 FQGNSA. This CDR3 region has 13 residues. As DNA, the CDR3 is TGTGCCAGCAGCCCCCAGGGGAATCAGCCCCAGCATTTT. It codes for CASSPQGNQPQHF.

The table lists this clone with a few counts. The chain joins TRBV30 to TRBJ1-2; tentative D call: TRBD1 (5 bases). V was trimmed by 4 bases and J by 3 bases, leaving 12 bases between them. There are 13 residues in the CDR3. Germline CDR1 is GTSNPN and CDR2 is SVGIG (reference sequence). Here the CDR3 reads CAWTQGWDYGYTF. The CDR3 region has the DNA TGTGCCTGGACCCAGGGCTGGGACTATGGCTACACCTTC.

The chain uses TRBV9 and TRBJ1-6; perhaps TRBD1 as D (5 bases). Trimming removed 0 bases at V and 10 bases at J, with 14 bases between. CDR3 length: 15 residues. Germline V lookup: CDR1 SGDLS, CDR2 YYNGEE. The DNA for the CDR3 is TGTGCCAGCAGCGTAGCCGCGGAAGGGGCCTCACCCCTCCACTTT. Translation gives CASSVAAEGASPLHF.

In nucleotides, the CDR3 is TGTGCCTGGAGCCCGGCAAGCGCAGATACGCAGTATTTT. Its translation: CAWSPASADTQYF. The chain joins TRBV30 to TRBJ2-3; D is uncertain. CDR1 is GTSNPN and CDR2 is SVGIG in the germline V gene (reference sequence). This CDR3 comprises 13 residues. Trimming took 3 bases from V and 4 from J, leaving 11 bases between them.

In regard to this clone: An end of the junction does not agree with germline; a read error may underlie this. CDR3 in DNA: TGCGCCAGCAGCTTGGAGGGTCTAGCGGGAGTACTCCTCTTC. This sequence encodes CASSLEGLAGVLLF. The chain uses TRBV5-1 and TRBJ2-1; 10 nucleotides agree with TRBD2. The CDR3 spans 14 residues. The V gene's germline CDR1 is SGHRS and CDR2 YFSETQ.

The rearrangement uses TRBV11-3 and TRBJ2-3, with 8 nucleotides matching TRBD2. CDR1 is SGHNT, CDR2 YENEEA, per germline. The length of the CDR3 is 15 residues. V lost 2 bases and J lost 4; bases outside the gene matches: 5. As DNA, the CDR3 is TGTGCCAGCAGCTTAATGGCGGGAGGCGCAGATACGCAGTATTTT. Residues: CASSLMAGGADTQYF.